This T cell receptor beta chain appears in the sequencing data of a study of blood T cell repertoires in COVID-19. This CDR3 region has 15 residues. The junction had 5 bases not matched to a gene; V was cut back by 1 base and J by 4 bases. Germline CDR1 reads MDHEN; CDR2 reads SYDVKM. Data came from immunoSEQ multiplex PCR; TCRdb stores just in-frame clones and leaves some out. The table includes 450,000 to 500,000 clones, 70% to 90% detected once. The chain employs TRBV28 and TRBJ2-3; 7 positions agree with TRBD1. The TCR comes from a human donor in a cohort sampled during active COVID-19. Material: peripheral blood. The CDR3 sequence is CASSLFRQGPDTQYF. The CDR3 DNA follows: TGTGCCAGCAGTTTATTCCGACAGGGCCCAGATACGCAGTATTTT.